These 2 T cell receptor beta chains originate from one sample sequenced in a study of T cell changes during pregnancy in multiple sclerosis. TCRdb's copy holds only in-frame clones and misses some; the assay was immunoSEQ multiplex PCR. The profile covers approximately 130,000 clones, with less than 97% appearing a single time and 0.4% to 0.5% taken by the ten largest. Here the sequenced sample was peripheral blood, taken after pregnancy. These receptors were collected from a female donor with multiple sclerosis, enrolled in a pregnancy study.

This clone was recorded once. The rearrangement joins TRBV6-4 to TRBJ2-3, with 7 positions matching TRBD2. Germline V CDR1 and CDR2: MRHNA, SNTAGT. The CDR3 is 14 residues long. With 2 bases clipped from V and 5 bases from J, the junction kept 4 bases outside the gene matches. CDR3 residues: CASSDGGSLDTQYF. Written as DNA, the CDR3 is TGTGCCAGCAGTGACGGCGGGAGCCTAGATACGCAGTATTTT.

The chain uses TRBV18 and TRBJ2-7; 10 positions match TRBD1. V lost 3 bases to trimming and J lost 3 bases; unmatched junction nucleotides: 2. CDR3 length: 14 amino acids. CDR1 KGHSH and CDR2 LQKENI come from the germline V gene. The CDR3 nucleotides read TGTGCCAGCTCACCCCGGGACAGGGGCTACGAGCAGTACTTC. This encodes CASSPRDRGYEQYF.